This T cell receptor (beta chain) was documented in a study of naive and memory T cell subsets (dated by TCRdb to the late 2010s). A note on the overall study: An open-source, UMI-based TCR alpha and beta sequencing pipeline was applied to sorted naive and memory peripheral blood T cell subsets. The functional CMV T cell responses agreed completely with IgG serology results. RNA was DNase-treated and reverse transcribed with TCR constant-region primers, mostly using SuperScript III.

Broad study findings and their caveats: A power law was followed by TCR abundance, with an exponent that differed between naive and memory subsets but was consistent across the three individuals. Clonotypes were defined as single alpha or beta chain sequences, not paired alpha/beta receptors. Once error correction was done, more than 95% of naive TCR sequences showed up just once, which made the naive abundance distributions much steeper than those of the memory subsets. No ground truth was available to validate the repertoire findings for the naive and memory subsets. RNA-based TCR counts may be affected by expression changes linked to T cell activation and differentiation. Gini index rose and Shannon and inverse Simpson diversity fell from naive through CM, EM and EMRA in both CD4 and CD8 cells.

Germline trimming: 4 bases from V, 4 bases from J; junction bases outside gene matches: 11. CDR3 length: 16 amino acids, cysteine to phenylalanine. The only DNA kept is the CDR3, 48 bases in frame from the first base. From a lookup of the germline V gene, CDR1 and CDR2 are SGHRS and YFSETQ. From the second PCR step onward, the TCR alpha chain libraries and the TCR beta chain libraries were amplified separately. The CMV status of each donor was determined by measuring IFNgamma production from CD4+ T cells after fresh PBMCs had been stimulated overnight with CMV viral lysate. Miltenyi beads were used first to positively select CD4 T cells, and CD8 T cells were then positively selected from the CD4-negative fraction. Cells stained for CD3, CD4, CD8, CD45RA, CD27 and a live/dead dye were sorted on a BD Aria II into four subsets by CD45RA and CD27. A few healthy volunteers provided blood, and the blood of each volunteer was split into CD4 and CD8 T cells and then into four differentiation subsets. Approximately 0.11 L of peripheral blood was drawn per donor, and PBMC were isolated by Ficoll-Paque PLUS density-gradient centrifugation. The sorted cells were lysed in RLT buffer, after which RNA was extracted using a Qiagen RNeasy kit and kept at -80 degrees C.

The receptor library was made with UMI-ligation and nested PCR. The beta constant-region primer was an equimolar mix of two oligonucleotides covering both TRBC1 and TRBC2. The ligated cDNA went through four rounds of PCR with nested alpha and beta constant-region primers together with the SP2 primer. A single-stranded oligonucleotide carrying the SP2 primer and a 12-nucleotide UMI was ligated to the 3' end of the cDNA by T4 RNA ligase 1. Incubation of the ligation reaction was carried out at 16 degrees C for roughly 18-24 hours. PCR2 was usually performed as a SYBR Green qPCR and halted at a preset threshold so that over-amplification would not occur. Every purification after the first one was done using Agencourt AMPure XP magnetic beads. Libraries were quantified by Qubit and checked on a TapeStation, with a main peak expected near 650 bp. Pooled libraries were sequenced on an Illumina MiSeq with v2 2x251 paired-end kits, typically giving about 0.9-2.1 million reads per sample. Libraries were pooled at around 4 nM per sample, and roughly 4.5-7.5% PhiX was added to improve cluster recognition. Concerning the study's data processing: Decombinator assigned V and J genes to Demultiplexor-processed FASTQ reads by tag matching, allowing a single base-pair mismatch. Collapsinator relied on UMIs to fix sequencing errors as well as frequency errors caused by PCR heterogeneity. TCRs were translated and CDR3s were extracted from the conserved cysteine to the FGXG phenylalanine by CDR3Translator, with non-productive sequences being flagged. Gini, Shannon entropy and inverse Simpson indices were calculated on repertoires subsampled to equal numbers of UMI-defined TCRs. Within the linear range, a power law was fitted by maximum likelihood to the distributions of clonotype abundance. Similar UMI counts, unique TCR numbers and clonal distributions were obtained with the pipeline and with MIGEC on one naive CD8 sample. The repertoires were searched for just under 7,500 CMV-associated CDR3 sequences that had been compiled from VDJdb and a published dataset. TCRdb trimmed public reads at Q25 via fastp, called clones via MiXCR and kept in-frame beta chains. Rows with one shared CDR3 protein collapse into an entry with the most common genes and DNA. Here the V and J calls rest on TCRdb's processing, not on the authors' analysis. Recorded for this sample are 130,000 or so distinct CDR3 sequences; just over 35% of them occurred a single time. 0.75% to 1% of the sample is held by the ten biggest clonotypes.

Worth noting for this clonotype: Its antigen is not yet known. One base away there is no much larger clone; base qualities are not given.

The sample taken for sequencing was central memory CD4+ T cells from blood. Interpreted using the paper, the cell subset or site label stands for: central memory, CD45RA- CD27+. The chain is encoded by TRBV5-1 joined to TRBJ2-5; TRBD1 matches 9 bases in the middle. The clonotype was recovered from a human donor in good health. CDR3 protein: CASSPDRTGVLETQYF. DNA sequence: TGCGCCAGCAGCCCAGACCGGACAGGGGTGCTAGAGACCCAGTACTTC.